These T cell receptor beta chains were read from a single sample in a study of T cell changes during pregnancy in multiple sclerosis. Assay: immunoSEQ multiplex PCR; the TCRdb copy retains only in-frame clones and omits some. Here the sample spans around 72,000 clones, 85% to 95% being singletons. Sequences were derived from peripheral blood, sampled in the second trimester of pregnancy. These receptors all stem from a female donor in good health, enrolled as a control in a pregnancy study. CDR3s include the opening cysteine and the closing phenylalanine or tryptophan. The D gene is left open where the match is weak. Rows may omit the clone size; those that give it use once, few, many or a size class.

size: .
D: .
J: TRBJ1-2
V: TRBV2
CDR3: CASRGGYSGYTF
DNA: TGTGCCAGCCGCGGCGGATATTCTGGCTACACCTTC

size: .
D: TRBD1
J: TRBJ2-7
V: TRBV4-3
CDR3: CASSQGNRGAYEQYF
DNA: TGCGCCAGCAGCCAAGGGAACAGGGGAGCCTACGAGCAGTACTTC

size: .
D: .
J: TRBJ1-1
V: TRBV10-3
CDR3: CAISDRGLVNTEAFF
DNA: TGTGCCATCAGTGACAGGGGTCTTGTGAACACTGAAGCTTTCTTT

size: .
D: TRBD1
J: TRBJ2-7
V: TRBV5-6
CDR3: CASSPRDRPLEQYF
DNA: TGTGCCAGCAGTCCACGGGACAGGCCCCTCGAGCAGTACTTC

size: .
D: TRBD1
J: TRBJ1-2
V: TRBV4-3
CDR3: CASSQVGTGQLYGYTF
DNA: TGCGCCAGCAGCCAAGTCGGGACAGGGCAACTCTATGGCTACACCTTC

size: once
D: TRBD1
J: TRBJ1-3
V: TRBV19
CDR3: CASSLDRGRIIAGNTIYF
DNA: TGTGCCAGTAGTCTGGACAGGGGGCGCATAATAGCTGGAAACACCATATATTTT

size: .
D: .
J: TRBJ1-3
V: TRBV6-1
CDR3: CASRGWPSSGNTIYF
DNA: TGTGCCAGCAGAGGATGGCCTAGCTCTGGAAACACCATATATTTT

size: .
D: .
J: TRBJ1-1
V: TRBV27
CDR3: CASSATVPRGTEAFF
DNA: TGTGCCAGCAGTGCAACTGTTCCCCGGGGGACTGAAGCTTTCTTT

size: .
D: TRBD1
J: TRBJ1-2
V: TRBV9
CDR3: CASSPTGTDYGYTF
DNA: TGTGCCAGCAGCCCGACAGGGACGGACTATGGCTACACCTTC

size: .
D: TRBD1
J: TRBJ1-4
V: TRBV4-3
CDR3: CASSQGQGGNEKLFF
DNA: TGCGCCAGCAGCCAAGGACAGGGGGGTAATGAAAAACTGTTTTTT

size: .
D: .
J: TRBJ1-5
V: TRBV18
CDR3: CASSPGGNQPQHF
DNA: TGTGCCAGCTCACCCGGGGGAAATCAGCCCCAGCATTTT

size: .
D: .
J: TRBJ1-4
V: TRBV28
CDR3: CASGATNEKLFF
DNA: TGTGCCAGCGGAGCGACTAATGAAAAACTGTTTTTT

size: .
D: .
J: TRBJ1-2
V: TRBV5-1
CDR3: CASSLVPANYGYTF
DNA: TGCGCCAGCAGCTTGGTCCCAGCTAACTATGGCTACACCTTC

size: .
D: TRBD1
J: TRBJ1-2
V: TRBV5-4
CDR3: CASSHWTGEYGYTF
DNA: TGTGCCAGCAGCCATTGGACAGGGGAGTATGGCTACACCTTC

size: .
D: .
J: TRBJ1-2
V: TRBV19
CDR3: CASFSGGGGYTF
DNA: TGTGCCAGCTTTAGTGGGGGCGGTGGCTACACCTTC

size: .
D: TRBD2
J: TRBJ2-1
V: TRBV5-1
CDR3: CASSRTSGGAGEQFF
DNA: TGCGCCAGCAGCAGGACTAGCGGGGGGGCAGGTGAGCAGTTCTTC

size: .
D: .
J: TRBJ1-4
V: TRBV28
CDR3: CASSLGGLGPNGVLFF
DNA: TGTGCCAGCAGTTTGGGGGGTCTGGGGCCTAACGGGGTACTGTTTTTT

size: .
D: TRBD2
J: TRBJ2-7
V: TRBV2
CDR3: CASSGTSGGRAVREQYF
DNA: TGTGCCAGCAGCGGGACTAGCGGGGGGCGAGCTGTGAGGGAGCAGTACTTC

size: .
D: .
J: TRBJ2-5
V: TRBV30
CDR3: CAGGWETQYF
DNA: TGTGCCGGGGGGTGGGAGACCCAGTACTTC

size: .
D: .
J: TRBJ2-7
V: TRBV6-5
CDR3: CASSTPGHNYEQYF
DNA: TGTGCCAGCAGTACGCCGGGACATAACTACGAGCAGTACTTC

size: .
D: .
J: TRBJ1-1
V: TRBV9
CDR3: CASSSSTGTMNTEAFF
DNA: TGTGCCAGCAGTTCATCTACAGGCACCATGAACACTGAAGCTTTCTTT

size: .
D: TRBD1
J: TRBJ1-1
V: TRBV7-2
CDR3: CASSQDRGRTEAFF
DNA: TGTGCCAGCAGCCAGGACAGGGGAAGAACTGAAGCTTTCTTT

size: .
D: TRBD1
J: TRBJ1-2
V: TRBV7-8
CDR3: CASSLLPGQSDYGYTF
DNA: TGTGCCAGCAGCTTGCTTCCGGGACAGAGCGATTATGGCTACACCTTC

size: few
D: .
J: TRBJ1-1
V: TRBV6-5
CDR3: CASSYAGGAFF
DNA: TGTGCCAGCAGTTACGCGGGGGGAGCTTTCTTT

size: .
D: TRBD1
J: TRBJ1-1
V: TRBV6-1
CDR3: CASIHARTGGKEAFF
DNA: TGTGCCAGCATCCACGCCCGGACAGGGGGCAAGGAAGCTTTCTTT

size: .
D: TRBD2
J: TRBJ2-4
V: TRBV4-3
CDR3: CASSSRAGGIGNIQYF
DNA: TGCGCCAGCAGCTCAAGGGCGGGGGGAATAGGAAACATTCAGTACTTC

size: .
D: .
J: TRBJ1-6
V: TRBV19
CDR3: CASSIDRGSPLHF
DNA: TGTGCCAGTAGTATAGATCGGGGGTCACCCCTCCACTTT

size: .
D: TRBD1
J: TRBJ1-4
V: TRBV4-2
CDR3: CASSLGQGAGGEKLFF
DNA: TGTGCCAGCAGCCTGGGACAGGGGGCTGGAGGTGAAAAACTGTTTTTT

size: few
D: TRBD1
J: TRBJ1-2
V: TRBV28
CDR3: CASSSHLGQGRTGGYTF
DNA: TGTGCCAGCAGTTCCCACTTGGGACAGGGAAGGACGGGGGGCTACACCTTC

size: .
D: TRBD2
J: TRBJ2-1
V: TRBV12-5
CDR3: CASGLVLIPRLAGPSYNEQFF
DNA: TGTGCTAGTGGTTTGGTCCTGATTCCCCGACTAGCGGGGCCCTCCTACAATGAGCAGTTCTTC

size: .
D: TRBD1
J: TRBJ2-5
V: TRBV5-4
CDR3: CASSLGQGRQETQYF
DNA: TGTGCCAGCAGCTTGGGACAGGGTAGACAAGAGACCCAGTACTTC

size: .
D: TRBD2
J: TRBJ2-7
V: TRBV25-1
CDR3: CASSESGTGGYEQYF
DNA: TGTGCCAGCAGTGAGTCAGGGACGGGGGGTTACGAGCAGTACTTC

size: .
D: .
J: TRBJ1-2
V: TRBV28
CDR3: CASTTTLGGYTF
DNA: TGTGCCAGCACCACGACCTTGGGCGGCTACACCTTC

size: .
D: .
J: TRBJ1-3
V: TRBV5-1
CDR3: CASRSGKNVDTIYF
DNA: TGCGCCAGCCGATCAGGGAAAAATGTAGACACCATATATTTT

size: .
D: .
J: TRBJ2-7
V: TRBV5-4
CDR3: CASSLGRGGYEQYF
DNA: TGTGCCAGCAGCTTAGGCAGGGGCGGGTACGAGCAGTACTTC

size: .
D: .
J: TRBJ2-1
V: TRBV7-6
CDR3: CASSSSGAQSYNEQFF
DNA: TGTGCCAGCAGCTCATCAGGGGCCCAGTCCTACAATGAGCAGTTCTTC

size: .
D: TRBD1
J: TRBJ1-1
V: TRBV7-2
CDR3: CASSSTGGNTEAFF
DNA: TGTGCCAGCAGCTCCACAGGGGGGAACACTGAAGCTTTCTTT

size: .
D: TRBD1
J: TRBJ2-7
V: TRBV5-4
CDR3: CAGRDRDYEQYF
DNA: TGTGCCGGCCGGGACAGGGACTACGAGCAGTACTTC

size: .
D: TRBD2
J: TRBJ2-4
V: TRBV10-2
CDR3: CASSAGTSGPGDIQYF
DNA: TGCGCCAGCTCCGCCGGGACTAGCGGACCGGGGGACATTCAGTACTTC

size: .
D: TRBD1
J: TRBJ1-6
V: TRBV28
CDR3: CASNEGLGQSNSPLHF
DNA: TGTGCCAGCAACGAGGGGCTGGGACAGTCCAATTCACCCCTCCACTTT